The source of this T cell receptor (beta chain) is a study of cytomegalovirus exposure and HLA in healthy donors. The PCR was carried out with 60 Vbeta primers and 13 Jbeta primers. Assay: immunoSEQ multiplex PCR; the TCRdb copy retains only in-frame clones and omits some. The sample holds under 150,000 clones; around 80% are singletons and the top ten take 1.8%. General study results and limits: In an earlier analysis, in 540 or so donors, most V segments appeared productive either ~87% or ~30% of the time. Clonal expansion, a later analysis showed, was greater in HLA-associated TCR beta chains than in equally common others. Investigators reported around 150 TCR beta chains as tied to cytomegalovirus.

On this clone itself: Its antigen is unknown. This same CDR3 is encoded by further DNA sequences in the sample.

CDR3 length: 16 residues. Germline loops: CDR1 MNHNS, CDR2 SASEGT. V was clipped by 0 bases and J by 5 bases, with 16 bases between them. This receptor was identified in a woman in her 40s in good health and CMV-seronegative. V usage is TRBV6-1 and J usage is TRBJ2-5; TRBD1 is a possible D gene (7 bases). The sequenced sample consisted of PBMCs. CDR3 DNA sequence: TGTGCCAGCAGTGAAGCCGCAGGGGGGACCAGGGAGACCCAGTACTTC. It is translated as CASSEAAGGTRETQYF.